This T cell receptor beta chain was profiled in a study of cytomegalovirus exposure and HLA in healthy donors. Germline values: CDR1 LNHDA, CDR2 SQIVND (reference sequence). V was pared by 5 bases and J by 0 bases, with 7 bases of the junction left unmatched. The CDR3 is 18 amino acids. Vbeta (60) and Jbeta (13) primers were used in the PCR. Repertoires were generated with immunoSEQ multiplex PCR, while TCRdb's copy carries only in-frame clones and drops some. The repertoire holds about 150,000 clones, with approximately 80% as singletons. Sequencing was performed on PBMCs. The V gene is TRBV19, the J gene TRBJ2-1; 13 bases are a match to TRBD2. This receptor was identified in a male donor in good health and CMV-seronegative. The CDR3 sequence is CASSDRTSGSHSYNEQFF. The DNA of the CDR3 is TGTGCCAGTAGTGATAGGACTAGCGGGAGTCACTCCTACAATGAGCAGTTCTTC. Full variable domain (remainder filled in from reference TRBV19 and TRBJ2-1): DGGITQSPKYLFRKEGQNVTLSCEQNLNHDAMYWYRQDPGQGLRLIYYSQIVNDFQKGDIAEGYSVSREKKESFPLTVTSAQKNPTAFYLCASSDRTSGSHSYNEQFFGPGTRLTVL.